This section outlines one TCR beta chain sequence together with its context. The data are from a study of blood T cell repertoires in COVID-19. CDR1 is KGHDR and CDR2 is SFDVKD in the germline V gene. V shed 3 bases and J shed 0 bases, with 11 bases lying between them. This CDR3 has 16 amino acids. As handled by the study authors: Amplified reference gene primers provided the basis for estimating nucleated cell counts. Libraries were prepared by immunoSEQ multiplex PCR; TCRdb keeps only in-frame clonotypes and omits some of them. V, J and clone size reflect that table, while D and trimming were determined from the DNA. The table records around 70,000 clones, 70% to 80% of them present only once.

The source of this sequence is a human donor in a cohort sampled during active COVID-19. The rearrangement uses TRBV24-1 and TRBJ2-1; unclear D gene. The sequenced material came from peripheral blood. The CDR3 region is CATSDPTGPSYNEQFF. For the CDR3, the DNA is TGTGCCACCAGTGATCCCACCGGTCCCTCCTACAATGAGCAGTTCTTC.